The following is a TCR beta chain sequence with its context. PCR primers comprised 60 Vbeta and 13 Jbeta primers. Measured with immunoSEQ multiplex PCR; TCRdb has only the in-frame clones, and not every one. The table lists roughly 120,000 clones. This CDR3 is 12 amino acids long. Germline-derived CDR1 and CDR2 are SGHVS and FNYEAQ. V lost 5 bases, J lost 4 bases, and 7 bases lay in between. This entry is derived from a study of cytomegalovirus exposure and HLA in healthy donors. This sequence was found in a man aged 35-49 years in good health and CMV-seronegative. The rearrangement uses TRBV7-6 and TRBJ2-3; D uncertain. The sequencing input was PBMCs. This CDR3 reads CASSPVPDTQYF. The DNA of the CDR3 is TGTGCCAGCAGCCCGGTGCCAGATACGCAGTATTTT.